These 8 T cell receptor beta chains came from one sample sequenced in a study of cytotoxic CD8 clonotypes in ibrutinib-treated CLL. Profiling relied on immunoSEQ multiplex PCR, and the TCRdb table lists in-frame clones only, not all of them. The profile shows some 300,000 clones, more than 65% of them singletons. This sample comprised PBMCs, obtained before ibrutinib treatment. The receptors here all came from a human donor with chronic lymphocytic leukemia.

Remarks on this clone: The CDR3 does not end in the conserved phenylalanine or tryptophan, so this is likely a read error. The limits of the CDR3 on the DNA are not certain, so only TCRdb's listed CDR3 is given. This rearrangement joins TRBV18 to TRBJ1-1. A total of 13 residues make up the CDR3, ends included. Germline values: CDR1 KGHSH, CDR2 LQKENI. CDR3 loop: CASSPSRATVTTI.

The chain combines TRBV9 with TRBJ1-2; D is unclear. The germline V gene has CDR1 SGDLS and CDR2 YYNGEE. V was shortened by 4 bases and J by 1 base, with 8 bases between the two germline ends. The CDR3 runs 13 residues. The CDR3 spells CASSPDGNYGYTF. The CDR3 region has the DNA TGTGCCAGCAGCCCGGACGGTAACTATGGCTACACCTTC.

The rearrangement joins TRBV5-1 to TRBJ2-7, with 10 bases fitting TRBD2. The CDR3 consists of 15 residues. Germline loops: CDR1 SGHRS, CDR2 YFSETQ. V was clipped by 4 bases and J by 5 bases; unmatched bases: 9. The DNA of the CDR3 is TGCGCCAGCAGCCTGGGGCTTCTAGCGGGAGACGAGCAGTACTTC. Its translation: CASSLGLLAGDEQYF.

The chain couples TRBV15 to TRBJ2-1, with 11 positions matching TRBD2. The CDR3 consists of 16 residues. Germline V lookup: CDR1 LNHNV, CDR2 YYDKDF (reference sequence). The V and J ends lost 1 base and 6 bases, in that order; junction bases with no gene match: 5. CDR3 residues: CATSRVGLAGGNEQFF. The CDR3, as DNA: TGTGCCACCAGCAGAGTTGGGCTAGCGGGAGGCAATGAGCAGTTCTTC.

This chain connects TRBV5-1 to TRBJ2-7, with 10 positions matching TRBD2. The CDR3 sequence is 16 residues long. Germline lookup yields CDR1 SGHRS and CDR2 YFSETQ. With V trimmed by 0 bases and J by 1 base, 4 bases remained unmatched. CDR3 coding DNA: TGCGCCAGCAGCTTGGTCCTAGCGGGAGAATCCTACGAGCAGTACTTC. The encoded protein is CASSLVLAGESYEQYF. Based on the CDR3 plus reference TRBV5-1 and TRBJ2-7, the full variable domain is KAGVTQTPRYLIKTRGQQVTLSCSPISGHRSVSWYQQTPGQGLQFLFEYFSETQRNKGNFPGRFSGRQFSNSRSEMNVSTLELGDSALYLCASSLVLAGESYEQYFGPGTRLTVT.

The CDR3 sequence: CASRGYEKTQYF. For the CDR3, the DNA is TGTGCCAGCAGGGGTTATGAGAAGACCCAGTACTTC. The chain is built from TRBV13 and TRBJ2-5; no clear D. Germline V gives CDR1 PRHDT, CDR2 FYEKMQ (reference sequence). The CDR3 covers 12 residues. V gave up 6 bases and J gave up 6 bases, with 11 bases separating them.

The CDR3 DNA reads TGTGCCAGCTCACCACCGACTAGTCGTACCGGGGAGCTGTTTTTT. As protein: CASSPPTSRTGELFF. The rearrangement joins TRBV18 to TRBJ2-2; D perhaps matches TRBD2 (6 bases). With 0 bases removed from V and 5 bases from J, the gap between germline ends came to 10 bases. CDR3 length equals 15 residues. From germline, CDR1 is KGHSH and CDR2 LQKENI.

This clone showed up just a few times. This chain joins TRBV28 and TRBJ2-5, with TRBD1 as a possible D gene (5 bases). Trimming took 5 bases from V and 1 from J, leaving 14 bases between them. The CDR3 contains 15 residues. Germline lookup yields CDR1 MDHEN and CDR2 SYDVKM. The CDR3 DNA reads TGTGCCAGCAGTCGACGTTCAGGGTTCCAAGAGACCCAGTACTTC. It translates to CASSRRSGFQETQYF.